One T cell receptor (beta chain) is described in this entry. The specificity of this receptor is unknown. Qualities for individual bases were not recorded, and no much larger clone is one base off. All donors were healthy Caucasians. The data are from a study of identical twins (dated by TCRdb to between 2015 and 2016). At the level of the whole study: The study deep-sequenced TCR alpha and beta repertoires from monozygotic twins, unrelated adults of various ages and cord blood to test whether fetal clonotypes persist. To rule out contamination, replicate twin experiments were performed at different times with different library preparation protocols. On the study overall, not on this receptor specifically: Because the same donors could not be followed over many years, conclusions were based on cross-sectional statistical analysis. A weaker excess of twin sharing was found in beta out-of-frame sequences because the signal-to-noise ratio was lowered by fewer shared sequences. Fewer insertions were carried by abundant cord blood beta clonotypes; a weaker similar trend was observed in young adult naive repertoires, while no such trend was observed in memory repertoires. Out-of-frame TCR alpha sequences shared between twins showed an excess of low generation-probability sequences compared with coincidental sharing between unrelated individuals. Zero-insertion analyses could be partly confounded by invariant T cells such as MAIT and iNKT, although diverse VJ usage argued against such confounding for most clonotypes. Out-of-frame TCR alpha sharing in monozygotic twins was systematically underestimated by recombination models, whereas sharing between unrelated individuals was in agreement with the recombination models.

Preparation of the library involved 5' RACE. Reads for this sample came from an Illumina HiSeq 2000. Template switching added a universal primer binding site, and the final cDNA carried a unique molecular identifier that allowed TCR cDNA molecules to be counted accurately. Specific primers in the conserved constant-segment region were used to synthesize first-strand cDNA for TCR alpha and beta chains. To control for contamination, each cDNA library was double barcoded with a SMART-Mk sample barcode plus Illumina barcodes. Two successive PCR steps introduced TruSeq adapter sequences along with Illumina sample barcodes. The Illumina HiSeq platform was used with custom primers to sequence TCR alpha and beta cDNA libraries. For the original study's pipeline: MiGEC was used to process raw reads and extract unique molecular identifiers, and MiXCR was used to find CDR3 positions. Recombination models were inferred per individual with the repgenHMM and IGoR tools using an EM algorithm. The analysis of shared clonotypes was done with the tcR package in R, with sharing normalized by the product of cloneset sizes. Out-of-frame nonproductive sequences were analyzed to study raw recombination free of thymic and clonal selection effects. The public reads were quality trimmed at Q25 with fastp and then assembled into clones with MiXCR by TCRdb, keeping productive beta chains. Each CDR3 protein gets just one entry, which takes the most common genes and DNA from the rows behind it. The V and J calls were determined by TCRdb, not by the authors. The sample table lists some 1,700,000 distinct CDR3 sequences, under 35% of them with a count of one. Roughly 0.3% of the sample rests with the top ten.

As encoded in the germline V gene (reference sequence), CDR1 is WNHNN while CDR2 is SYGVQD. V loses 4 bases, J loses 3 bases, and the germline ends lie 16 bases apart. Its CDR3 holds 16 amino acids, cysteine through phenylalanine. Just CDR3 DNA is preserved here, 48 bases in frame from base 1. Sequencing was performed on cord blood. The receptor's source is a newborn girl in good health. The V and J genes are TRBV10-1 and TRBJ2-4; TRBD2 is a weak D gene call, 5 bases matching. The DNA sequence is given as TGCGCCAGCAGTGGGACTCGTGGTCTGCGCAAAAACATTCAGTACTTC. Its translation reads: CASSGTRGLRKNIQYF.